One and the same sample provided the 5 T cell receptor beta chains below, sequenced in a study of blood T cell repertoires in COVID-19. Produced via immunoSEQ multiplex PCR; TCRdb's table is partial and in-frame only. The sample consists of about 210,000 clones, approximately 86% of them appearing once. Sequencing used PBMCs or T cells enriched from blood (not recorded which). The receptors originated from a young woman who had been exposed to COVID-19.

The chain links TRBV9 to TRBJ2-5; TRBD1 aligns across 10 bases. The CDR3 is 15 residues long. Trimming at V came to 0 bases and at J to 5 bases, leaving 4 bases not matched to a gene. CDR1 and CDR2 (germline): SGDLS, YYNGEE. CDR3 residues: CASSVAGTGVETQYF. The CDR3 DNA follows: TGTGCCAGCAGCGTAGCCGGGACAGGGGTTGAGACCCAGTACTTC.

This chain links TRBV11-2 with TRBJ2-7; possible D gene TRBD2, 5 bases. Trimming took off 1 base at V and 7 bases at J, with 11 bases between the two ends. Germline CDR1 SGHAT, CDR2 FQNNGV. The CDR3 extends over 13 amino acids. The CDR3, as DNA: TGTGCCAGCAGCTTAGCTCGGGGTGGAGAGCAGTACTTC. This sequence encodes CASSLARGGEQYF.

The CDR3 DNA is TGTGCCTGGAGCGCCGGGACACGCGAGCAGTTCTTC. Encoded protein: CAWSAGTREQFF. This sequence joins TRBV30 and TRBJ2-1; maybe TRBD1 (6 bases). Germline loops: CDR1 GTSNPN, CDR2 SVGIG (reference sequence). The CDR3 consists of 12 residues. Trimming took off 3 bases at V and 10 bases at J, with 13 bases between the two ends.

V usage is TRBV2 and J usage is TRBJ1-5, with D uncertain. Germline V gives CDR1 SNHLY, CDR2 FYNNEI. The V and J ends lost 4 bases and 0 bases respectively, with 7 bases between them. The CDR3 is 14 residues long. CDR3 sequence: CASSGSVSNQPQHF. The CDR3 nucleotides read TGTGCCAGCAGTGGTTCCGTTAGCAATCAGCCCCAGCATTTT.

The V and J genes are TRBV30 and TRBJ2-7; 7 nucleotides align to TRBD1. The CDR3 length is 13 residues. CDR1 is GTSNPN, CDR2 SVGIG, per germline (reference sequence). Trimming took 3 bases from V and 0 from J; bases not matched to a gene: 2. The CDR3 sequence is CAWRTGPSYEQYF. CDR3 nucleotides: TGTGCCTGGAGGACAGGGCCCTCCTACGAGCAGTACTTC.